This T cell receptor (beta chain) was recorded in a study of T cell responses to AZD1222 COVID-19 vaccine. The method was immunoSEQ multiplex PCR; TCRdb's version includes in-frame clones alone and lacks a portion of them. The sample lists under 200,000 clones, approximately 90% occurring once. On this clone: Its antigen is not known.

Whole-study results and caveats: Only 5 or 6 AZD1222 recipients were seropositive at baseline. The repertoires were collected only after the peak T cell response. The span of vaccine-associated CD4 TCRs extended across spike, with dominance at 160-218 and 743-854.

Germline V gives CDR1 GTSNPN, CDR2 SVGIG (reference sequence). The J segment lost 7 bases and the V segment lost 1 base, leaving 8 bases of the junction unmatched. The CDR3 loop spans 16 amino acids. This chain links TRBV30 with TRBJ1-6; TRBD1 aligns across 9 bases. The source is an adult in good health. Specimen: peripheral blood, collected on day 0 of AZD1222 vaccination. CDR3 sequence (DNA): TGTGCCTGGAGTGCCTATACGACAGGGGGGAATTCACCCCTCCACTTT. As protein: CAWSAYTTGGNSPLHF.